This TCR beta chain came from a study of blood T cell repertoires in COVID-19. Generated by immunoSEQ multiplex PCR, the TCRdb table keeps only in-frame clones and is missing some. The top ten hold approximately 4.5% of the sample, which has some 260,000 clones, about 86% seen once. Participant age was 18 to 89 years, and participants resided in about 25 US areas. After removal of 2 bases from V and 5 bases from J, the junction contained 7 bases not matched to a gene. This CDR3 has 15 residues. Germline V gene lookup returns CDR1 SGHKS and CDR2 YYEKEE (reference sequence). Concerning this clone itself: Within the sample, other DNA sequences also encode this same CDR3.

Material: PBMCs or T cells enriched from blood (not recorded which). The chain couples TRBV5-5 to TRBJ2-5; 9 nucleotides line up with TRBD2. This clonotype was sampled from a man aged 25 to 45 with acute COVID-19. The CDR3 loop is CASSFGGGAGETQYF. The CDR3 bases are TGTGCCAGCAGCTTCGGCGGGGGGGCGGGTGAGACCCAGTACTTC.